The T cell receptor beta chain under discussion was sequenced for a study of T cell repertoires in cytomegalovirus infection. CDR3 length equals 14 residues. V shed 6 bases and J shed 0 bases, with 10 bases lying between them. Per the germline V gene, CDR1 is LNHDA and CDR2 is SQIVND (reference sequence). Each CDR3 protein gets one entry after TCRdb re-called the reads with MiXCR. This sample yields approximately 500,000 distinct CDR3 sequences, of which approximately 17% are seen a single time; roughly a quarter belongs to the top ten. Source material: CD8+ T cells from PBMCs. The sequence derives from a human donor in good health (CMV status not recorded). Some clones in this sample may be carry-over from other donors' samples. This chain connects TRBV19 to TRBJ2-3; D remains ambiguous. The CDR3: CASRSARSTDTQYF. The CDR3 DNA reads TGTGCCAGTAGGTCGGCTCGCAGCACAGATACGCAGTATTTT.